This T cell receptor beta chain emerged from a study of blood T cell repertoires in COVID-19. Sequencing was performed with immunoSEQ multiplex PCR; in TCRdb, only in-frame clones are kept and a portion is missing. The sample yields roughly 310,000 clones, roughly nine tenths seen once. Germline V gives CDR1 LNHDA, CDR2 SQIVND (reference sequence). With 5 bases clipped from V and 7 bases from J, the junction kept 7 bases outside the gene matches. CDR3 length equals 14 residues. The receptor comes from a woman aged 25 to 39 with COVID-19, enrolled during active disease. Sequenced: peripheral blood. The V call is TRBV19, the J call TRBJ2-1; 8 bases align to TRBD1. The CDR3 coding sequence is TGTGCCAGTAGTGGCTGGGACAGGAGGAATGAGCAGTTCTTC. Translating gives CASSGWDRRNEQFF. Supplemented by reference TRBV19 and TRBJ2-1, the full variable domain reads DGGITQSPKYLFRKEGQNVTLSCEQNLNHDAMYWYRQDPGQGLRLIYYSQIVNDFQKGDIAEGYSVSREKKESFPLTVTSAQKNPTAFYLCASSGWDRRNEQFFGPGTRLTVL.